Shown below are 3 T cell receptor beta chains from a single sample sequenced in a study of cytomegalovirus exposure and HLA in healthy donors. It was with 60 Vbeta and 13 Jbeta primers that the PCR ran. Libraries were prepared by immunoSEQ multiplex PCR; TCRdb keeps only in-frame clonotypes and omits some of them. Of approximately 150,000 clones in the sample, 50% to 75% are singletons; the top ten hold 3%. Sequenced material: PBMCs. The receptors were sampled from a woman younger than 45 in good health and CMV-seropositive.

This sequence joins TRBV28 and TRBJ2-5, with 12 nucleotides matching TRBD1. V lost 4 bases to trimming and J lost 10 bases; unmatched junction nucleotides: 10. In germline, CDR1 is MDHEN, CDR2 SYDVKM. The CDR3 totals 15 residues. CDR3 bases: TGTGCCAGCAGTTCCCCGGGACAGGGGGCCCAGAGCCAGTACTTC. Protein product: CASSSPGQGAQSQYF.

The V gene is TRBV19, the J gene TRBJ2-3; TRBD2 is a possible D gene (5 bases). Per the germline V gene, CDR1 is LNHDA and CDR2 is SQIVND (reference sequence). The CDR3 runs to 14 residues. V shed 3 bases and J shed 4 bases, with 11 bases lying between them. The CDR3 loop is CASSIIGLADTQYF. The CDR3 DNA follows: TGTGCCAGTAGTATTATAGGACTCGCAGATACGCAGTATTTT.

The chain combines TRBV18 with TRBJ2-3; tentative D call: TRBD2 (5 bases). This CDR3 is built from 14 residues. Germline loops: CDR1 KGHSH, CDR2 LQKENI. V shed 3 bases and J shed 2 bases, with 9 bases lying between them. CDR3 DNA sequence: TGTGCCAGCTCACCGCGGGCCTCCACAGATACGCAGTATTTT. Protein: CASSPRASTDTQYF.